The rows below give T cell receptor beta chains drawn from one sample of a study of PD-L1 blockade in urothelial cancer. TCRdb's copy holds only in-frame clones and misses some; the assay was immunoSEQ multiplex PCR. Of 40,000 to 45,000 clones in the sample, less than 95% were seen once. Material: PBMCs, obtained around atezolizumab (anti-PD-L1) treatment. Receptors were obtained from a man between 70 and 80 years old with urothelial cancer. The conserved cysteine and the conserved F or W are not part of the CDR3 here.

J | V | CDR3
TRBJ2-7 | TRBV5-1 | ASSLRGTGGREQY
TRBJ2-2 | TRBV5-1 | ASSLSLAANTGELF
TRBJ2-5 | TRBV6-6 | ASTDSGGRETQY
TRBJ2-1 | TRBV10-1 | ASSEPEGINEQF
TRBJ2-1 | TRBV5-1 | ASSLVPGDNEQF
TRBJ2-5 | TRBV5-1 | ASSPHQTGVAETQY
TRBJ2-2 | TRBV4-2 | ASSQEEGWGTGELF
TRBJ2-7 | TRBV27 | ASRSLPNYEQY
TRBJ1-5 | TRBV27 | ASSLSAGDNQPQH
TRBJ2-1 | TRBV18 | ASSTYPGVGNEQF
- | TRBV9 | ASSGLGAYEQY
TRBJ2-3 | TRBV19 | ASRVAGTYAADTQY
TRBJ2-3 | TRBV19 | ASSPRTSVLDTQY
TRBJ1-4 | TRBV12-5 | ASGLTTRGGEKLF
TRBJ1-1 | TRBV19 | ASSFPQGMVNTEAF
TRBJ1-1 | TRBV10-1 | ASSESTSGREEAF
TRBJ2-7 | TRBV5-4 | ASSSRGPYEQY
TRBJ2-5 | TRBV30 | AWSRASASGTQY
TRBJ2-1 | TRBV28 | ASRNTGGSYNEQF
TRBJ2-7 | TRBV27 | ASSLSRLAREQY
TRBJ2-1 | TRBV7-8 | ASSQSFGLAGHNEQF
TRBJ2-2 | TRBV30 | AWSLAGTSTGELF
TRBJ2-1 | TRBV11-2 | ASRWGEGSSYNEQF
TRBJ2-7 | TRBV18 | ASSPTGTSYEQY
TRBJ2-7 | TRBV6-1 | ASSEEFQAYEQY
TRBJ1-5 | TRBV9 | ASSVGTASNQPQH
TRBJ1-2 | TRBV2 | ASSKRTETNYGYT
TRBJ2-4 | TRBV18 | ASSPAPGQGLAKNIQY
TRBJ1-3 | TRBV19 | ASIQDKISGNTIY
TRBJ2-2 | TRBV7-8 | ASSSPSGRPNTGELF
TRBJ1-5 | TRBV15 | ATSRQGGYQPQH
TRBJ2-1 | TRBV15 | ATSRDPTGGNEQF
TRBJ2-7 | TRBV27 | ASFSLRGKYEQY
TRBJ2-5 | TRBV7-3 | ASSSGAGETQY
TRBJ2-2 | TRBV7-6 | ASSLSGASGRVGGELF
TRBJ1-5 | TRBV6-6 | ASSTRTVRGNQPQH
TRBJ2-5 | TRBV7-9 | ASSSFGTGDSKTQY
TRBJ2-7 | TRBV5-4 | ASSWKGAQYEQY
TRBJ1-2 | TRBV18 | ASSQGQNYGYT
TRBJ1-5 | TRBV9 | ASSVTGDSNQPQH
TRBJ2-7 | TRBV6-5 | ASQAGTGVHEQY
TRBJ2-7 | TRBV7-2 | ASSFPSTSHGYEQY
TRBJ2-2 | TRBV10-1 | ASSEFLWAENTGELF
TRBJ2-7 | TRBV5-3 | ARSLASGGTSYEQY
TRBJ2-1 | TRBV19 | ASSIKVAGARDEQF
TRBJ1-5 | TRBV10-3 | ASAGGAESNQPQH
TRBJ2-7 | TRBV28 | ASSPPGQGAILFYEQY
TRBJ1-2 | TRBV7-9 | ASSLTPNGRGGTNYGYT
TRBJ2-3 | TRBV5-4 | ASSRDRGTDTQY
TRBJ2-7 | TRBV2 | ASSEWGLAEGLIGEQY
TRBJ2-3 | TRBV5-8 | ASSSMRSTDTQY
TRBJ2-7 | TRBV5-8 | ASSGVGGVTYEQY
TRBJ2-7 | TRBV4-1 | ASSQASGGLYEQY
TRBJ2-1 | TRBV27 | ASTQGGPRINHEQF
TRBJ1-1 | TRBV28 | ASSPLGGRGPEAF